Shown below are 29 T cell receptor beta chains from a single sample sequenced in a study of early T cells in non-severe SARS-CoV-2 infection. TCRdb independently ran MiXCR on the 5' RACE reads; one entry per CDR3 protein. The table lists just over 95,000 distinct CDR3 sequences, about 10% of them singletons. Sample: whole blood. The source of these receptors is an adult who was a healthcare worker with PCR-confirmed SARS-CoV-2 infection or an uninfected control (not recorded which).

This clonotype has ten or more counts. V usage is TRBV6-1 and J usage is TRBJ2-1; no reliable D call. CDR3 size: 15 residues. Germline CDR1 reads MNHNS; CDR2 reads SASEGT. Trimming pared 0 bases from V and 7 bases from J, leaving 13 bases between. In nucleotides, the CDR3 is TGTGCCAGCAGTGAAGCTCCTAATTTTCGGAATGAGCAGTTCTTC. Its protein product is CASSEAPNFRNEQFF.

A few counts support this clonotype. The chain uses TRBV5-1 and TRBJ1-5; D is undetermined. CDR3 length equals 13 residues. Trimming stripped 0 bases from V and 7 bases from J, with 8 bases between. Germline CDR1 SGHRS, CDR2 YFSETQ. CDR3 region: CASSLASGQPQHF. The CDR3 region has the DNA TGCGCCAGCAGCTTGGCTTCGGGGCAGCCCCAGCATTTT.

This clonotype has at least ten counts. The chain joins TRBV7-9 to TRBJ1-1; D unresolved. Germline CDR1 reads SEHNR; CDR2 reads FQNEAQ (reference sequence). The CDR3 is made up of 14 amino acids. V was cut by 2 bases and J by 11 bases, with 18 bases left in between. For the CDR3, the DNA is TGTGCCAGCAGCTTAAACCCCTCGGCCCGAGGGGCTTTCTTT. Its translation: CASSLNPSARGAFF.

This clonotype was counted at least ten times. This chain joins TRBV15 and TRBJ1-3; D is unresolved. Trimming stripped 5 bases from V and 0 bases from J, with 8 bases between. The germline V gene has CDR1 LNHNV and CDR2 YYDKDF (reference sequence). The CDR3 has 14 residues. CDR3: CATSFTISGNTIYF. The CDR3 DNA reads TGTGCCACCAGCTTTACAATCTCTGGAAACACCATATATTTT.

This clonotype was counted only a few times. This sequence joins TRBV20-1 and TRBJ2-3; TRBD1 matches 10 bases. Looked up from germline, CDR1 is DFQATT and CDR2 is SNEGSKA (reference sequence). V was pared by 6 bases and J by 3 bases, with 3 bases of the junction left unmatched. The CDR3 is made up of 13 amino acids. CDR3 DNA: TGCAGTGCGGGGGACAGGGGAACAGATACGCAGTATTTT. This translates into CSAGDRGTDTQYF.

This clonotype was counted only a few times. The chain carries TRBV7-8 and TRBJ2-3; 8 nucleotides match TRBD2. The germline V gene has CDR1 SGHVS and CDR2 FQNEAQ. The CDR3 is made up of 16 amino acids. V lost 2 bases and J lost 0; bases outside the gene matches: 4. In nucleotides, the CDR3 is TGTGCCAGCAGCTTAAGCCCTAGCGGGAGCACAGATACGCAGTATTTT. Translating gives CASSLSPSGSTDTQYF.

The sample holds many counts of this clonotype. This chain uses TRBV5-4 with TRBJ2-2; D not certain. CDR3 size: 12 residues. In germline, CDR1 is SGHNT, CDR2 YYREEE (reference sequence). V was cut by 1 base and J by 6 bases, with 4 bases left in between. CDR3 loop: CASSLPSGELFF. CDR3 DNA sequence: TGTGCCAGCAGCTTGCCTTCCGGGGAGCTGTTTTTT.

There are many counts of this clonotype. CDR3 amino acids: CAISGTSDADTQYF. CDR3 sequence (DNA): TGTGCCATCAGTGGAACTAGCGACGCGGATACGCAGTATTTT. This chain connects TRBV10-3 to TRBJ2-3; 7 positions match TRBD2. This CDR3 region has 14 residues. V dropped 4 bases and J dropped 6; count of bases not matched to a gene: 7. CDR1 is ENHRY and CDR2 is SYGVKD in the germline V gene.

Ten or more counts support this clonotype. The chain employs TRBV29-1 and TRBJ1-1, with a tentative D call TRBD1 (5 bases). This CDR3 is built from 13 residues. In germline, CDR1 is SQVTM, CDR2 ANQGSEA. The V gene lost 6 bases and the J gene lost 1 base, with 12 bases spanning the gap. CDR3 bases: TGCAGCGTGCGTAAAGGGGAGAACACTGAAGCTTTCTTT. Translated: CSVRKGENTEAFF.

In its sample, this clonotype was seen many times. CDR3: CASSPTRGLRAFF. The CDR3 nucleotides read TGTGCCAGCAGTCCTACCAGGGGCCTTCGAGCTTTCTTT. The genes are TRBV27 and TRBJ1-1; D is possibly TRBD1 (6 bases). The CDR3 spans 13 residues. Trimming stripped 5 bases from V and 10 bases from J, with 17 bases between. Per the germline V gene, CDR1 is MNHEY and CDR2 is SMNVEV (reference sequence).

This clonotype occurred a few times. The chain uses TRBV24-1 and TRBJ1-5; no reliable D call. The CDR3 runs 13 residues. Trimming took 4 bases from V and 1 from J, leaving 4 bases between them. CDR1 is KGHDR, CDR2 SFDVKD, per germline. CDR3 in DNA: TGTGCCACCAGTGACGGGAGCAATCAGCCCCAGCATTTT. It specifies CATSDGSNQPQHF.

This clonotype was seen a few times. The chain is built from TRBV7-6 and TRBJ2-3, with 12 bases aligning to TRBD1. The CDR3 covers 15 residues. V shed 5 bases and J 6 bases; nucleotides not matched to a gene: 6. CDR1 and CDR2 from the germline V gene are SGHVS and FNYEAQ. The CDR3 sequence is CASSPGQGAMDTQYF. The CDR3 DNA is TGTGCCAGCAGCCCGGGACAGGGGGCAATGGATACGCAGTATTTT.

This clonotype has only a few counts. The V gene is TRBV12-5, the J gene TRBJ2-3; D might be TRBD1 (5 bases). The CDR3 length is 14 residues. CDR1 is LGHNT, CDR2 FRNRAP, per germline. Trimming pared 6 bases from V and 2 bases from J, leaving 12 bases between. In nucleotides, the CDR3 is TGTGCTAGTGGCATCAGGGAAACCACAGATACGCAGTATTTT. Amino acid sequence: CASGIRETTDTQYF.

There are a few counts of this clonotype. The genes are TRBV4-1 and TRBJ2-7; D uncertain. Germline CDR1 MGHRA, CDR2 YSYEKL. The length of the CDR3 is 15 residues. V was shortened by 0 bases and J by 0 bases, with 9 bases between the two germline ends. CDR3 in amino acids: CASSQDPASSYEQYF. For the CDR3, the DNA is TGCGCCAGCAGCCAAGATCCTGCAAGCTCCTACGAGCAGTACTTC.

The genes are TRBV5-1 and TRBJ2-1; 8 bases are a match to TRBD2. CDR3 size: 16 residues. The V segment lost 3 bases and the J segment 1 base; nucleotides outside the gene matches: 6. Germline lookup yields CDR1 SGHRS and CDR2 YFSETQ. The CDR3 spells CASSSVAGTSYNEQFF. CDR3 coding DNA: TGCGCCAGCAGCTCCGTAGCGGGAACATCCTACAATGAGCAGTTCTTC.

The chain is built from TRBV6-5 and TRBJ2-5; a possible D gene is TRBD1 (5 bases). The CDR3 consists of 11 residues. The V gene's germline CDR1 is MNHEY and CDR2 SVGAGI. V gave up 10 bases and J gave up 5 bases, with 11 bases separating them. CDR3 DNA sequence: TGTGCCACGACAGTGGAGGAGACCCAGTACTTC. Translated: CATTVEETQYF.

In this sample, this clonotype turned up many times. The V call is TRBV2, the J call TRBJ1-4, with D unresolved. V was cut by 4 bases and J by 8 bases, with 20 bases left in between. Germline CDR1 SNHLY, CDR2 FYNNEI. This CDR3 comprises 16 residues. The CDR3 nucleotides are TGTGCCAGCAGTGCTGATAGGGCTTCGGCGAACGAAAAACTGTTTTTT. Encoded protein: CASSADRASANEKLFF.

The rearrangement uses TRBV28 and TRBJ2-2, with 8 bases matching TRBD2. Germline trimming cut 6 bases from V and 5 bases from J; bases unmatched to any gene: 8. The CDR3 sequence is 15 residues long. In germline, CDR1 is MDHEN, CDR2 SYDVKM. Written as DNA, the CDR3 is TGTGCCAGCAGCCATACTAGCGGACTTACCGGGGAGCTGTTTTTT. This codes for CASSHTSGLTGELFF.

There are many counts of this clonotype. Written as DNA, the CDR3 is TGTGCCAGCAGAGCCCCTAGGGGAGAGTACTTC. It encodes CASRAPRGEYF. The gene calls are TRBV6-5 and TRBJ2-7; the D gene could be TRBD1 or TRBD2 (5 bases each). Germline CDR1 is MNHEY and CDR2 is SVGAGI. The CDR3 spans 11 residues. Trimming stripped 6 bases from V and 11 bases from J, with 14 bases between.

The chain carries TRBV6-2 or TRBV6-3 and TRBJ2-1; weak D call: TRBD1 (6 bases). This CDR3 spans 12 amino acids. The V and J ends lost 4 bases and 8 bases respectively, with 9 bases between them. The germline V gene encodes CDR1 MNHEY and CDR2 SVGEGT. This CDR3 is CASSFRGYEQFF. The DNA for the CDR3 is TGTGCCAGCAGTTTCAGGGGTTATGAGCAGTTCTTC.

The sample holds many counts of this clonotype. The chain is built from TRBV29-1 and TRBJ2-2; no clear D. The CDR3 length is 17 residues. Germline CDR1 and CDR2: SQVTM and ANQGSEA. V was shortened by 6 bases and J by 2 bases, with 22 bases between the two germline ends. CDR3 nucleotides: TGCAGCGTAACGACCTCCAGGATTGAATTTAACACCGGGGAGCTGTTTTTT. Translation gives CSVTTSRIEFNTGELFF.

The chain uses TRBV3-1 and TRBJ2-7; D gene uncertain. The CDR3 contains 13 residues. V lost 8 bases and J lost 6, with 17 bases in between. Per the germline V gene, CDR1 is LGHDT and CDR2 is YNNKEL (reference sequence). The CDR3 region has the DNA TGTGCCAGCGGCAGAGCGTTAGAGACCGAGCAGTACTTC. Translation: CASGRALETEQYF.

This clonotype was found a few times. The V and J genes are TRBV6-6 and TRBJ1-5; 9 bases agree with TRBD1. Losses at the gene ends were 6 bases for V and 2 bases for J; bases not matched to a gene: 5. This CDR3 contains 15 residues. Germline V gene sequence: CDR1 MNHNY, CDR2 SVGAGI (reference sequence). CDR3 sequence reads: CASRGRDRGNQPQHF. CDR3 DNA: TGTGCCAGCAGGGGACGGGACAGGGGCAATCAGCCCCAGCATTTT.

The J gene is TRBJ2-1, the V gene TRBV30; D remains ambiguous. From germline, CDR1 is GTSNPN and CDR2 SVGIG (reference sequence). V was clipped by 1 base and J by 7 bases, with 11 bases between them. The CDR3 consists of 13 residues. The CDR3 DNA reads as TGTGCCTGGAGTGGAGGAGCCGTGAATGAGCAGTTCTTC. As protein: CAWSGGAVNEQFF.

With regard to this clonotype: One end of the junction does not line up with germline, which may come from a read error. The gene calls are TRBV3-1 and TRBJ1-4; 8 nucleotides match TRBD1. The CDR3 covers 16 residues. Germline CDR1 is LGHDT and CDR2 is YNNKEL (reference sequence). CDR3 coding DNA: TGTGCCAGCAGCCAACCGACAGGGGCCTACAATGAAAATCTGTTTTTT. Translation gives CASSQPTGAYNENLFF.

This clonotype has ten or more counts. The chain employs TRBV27 and TRBJ1-2; tentative D call: TRBD1 (5 bases). V lost 2 bases and J lost 4, with 14 bases in between. This CDR3 contains 15 residues. CDR1 MNHEY and CDR2 SMNVEV come from the germline V gene (reference sequence). The CDR3 loop is CASSLKQETSYGYTF. In nucleotides, the CDR3 is TGTGCCAGCAGTTTAAAACAGGAGACAAGCTATGGCTACACCTTC.

This clonotype was found many times. The chain joins TRBV6-5 to TRBJ2-3, with D unclear. There are 13 residues in the CDR3. Trimming removed 2 bases from V and 6 bases from J, with 9 bases in between. In germline, CDR1 is MNHEY, CDR2 SVGAGI. CDR3 residues: CASSYTQLDTQYF. The CDR3 coding sequence is TGTGCCAGCAGTTACACGCAACTGGATACGCAGTATTTT.

This clonotype was observed many times. This rearrangement joins TRBV4-1 to TRBJ1-5; D not resolved. The CDR3 runs 13 residues. With 3 bases removed from V and 6 bases from J, the gap between germline ends came to 9 bases. Germline V gives CDR1 MGHRA, CDR2 YSYEKL. CDR3: CASSQGVSQPQHF. DNA of the CDR3: TGCGCCAGCAGCCAGGGTGTGAGTCAGCCCCAGCATTTT.

This chain links TRBV19 with TRBJ1-1; 9 bases are shared with TRBD1. V lost 3 bases, J lost 2 bases, and 10 bases stayed unmatched. The CDR3 consists of 17 residues. The germline CDR1 and CDR2 sequences are LNHDA and SQIVND (reference sequence). The CDR3 region is CASSMSGTGLPNTEAFF. The CDR3 nucleotides read TGTGCCAGTAGTATGTCCGGGACAGGGCTTCCCAACACTGAAGCTTTCTTT.